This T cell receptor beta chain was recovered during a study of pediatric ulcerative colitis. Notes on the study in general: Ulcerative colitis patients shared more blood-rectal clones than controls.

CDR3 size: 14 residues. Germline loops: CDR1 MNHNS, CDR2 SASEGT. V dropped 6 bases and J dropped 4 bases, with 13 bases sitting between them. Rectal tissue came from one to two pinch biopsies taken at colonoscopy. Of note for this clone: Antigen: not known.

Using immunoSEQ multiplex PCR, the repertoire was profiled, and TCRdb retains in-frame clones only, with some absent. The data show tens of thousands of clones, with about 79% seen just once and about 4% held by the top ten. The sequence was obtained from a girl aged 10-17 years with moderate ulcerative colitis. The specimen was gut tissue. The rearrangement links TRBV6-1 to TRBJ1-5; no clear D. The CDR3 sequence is CASRWETSNQPQHF. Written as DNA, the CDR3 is TGTGCCAGCAGATGGGAGACCTCAAATCAGCCCCAGCATTTT.